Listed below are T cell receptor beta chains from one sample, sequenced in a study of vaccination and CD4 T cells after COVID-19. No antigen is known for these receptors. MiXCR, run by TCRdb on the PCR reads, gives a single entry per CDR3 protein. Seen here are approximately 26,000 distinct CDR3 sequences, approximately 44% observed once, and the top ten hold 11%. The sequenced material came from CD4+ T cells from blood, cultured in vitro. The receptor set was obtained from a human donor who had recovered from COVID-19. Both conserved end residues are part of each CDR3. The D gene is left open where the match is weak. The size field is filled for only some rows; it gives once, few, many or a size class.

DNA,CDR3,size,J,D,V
TGCAGTGCTAGAGATCGGGCTAGTTTTTCAGAGACCCAGTACTTC,CSARDRASFSETQYF,few,TRBJ2-5,.,TRBV20-1
TGCAGTGCTAACCCTTCAGCGGGGCTCCAAGAGACCCAGTACTTC,CSANPSAGLQETQYF,once,TRBJ2-5,TRBD2,TRBV20-1
TGTGCCTGGAGTTCATACAGGGGGTTTGCGAACTCCTACGAGCAGTACTTC,CAWSSYRGFANSYEQYF,.,TRBJ2-7,TRBD1,TRBV30
TGTGCCAGCATGTTGGGGGCTAATGAAAAACTGTTTTTT,CASMLGANEKLFF,.,TRBJ1-4,.,TRBV27
TGTGCCAGTAGTCCTGGGACAGGGGGCATTCTCACTGAAGCTTTCTTT,CASSPGTGGILTEAFF,few,TRBJ1-1,TRBD1,TRBV19
TGTGCCAGCAGCCAAGGCCACACGGGGGAGACCCAGTACTTC,CASSQGHTGETQYF,few,TRBJ2-5,.,TRBV4-2
TGTGCCAGCAGCTCGCCGGGACAGGGATCAGGCGAGCAGTACTTC,CASSSPGQGSGEQYF,.,TRBJ2-7,TRBD1,TRBV7-2
TGCGCCAGCGGGGCCCCGGAGGGCTATGGCTACACCTTC,CASGAPEGYGYTF,.,TRBJ1-2,.,TRBV10-2
TGTGCCAGCAGTTTGGGGATTACGACCTATGGCTACACCTTC,CASSLGITTYGYTF,.,TRBJ1-2,.,TRBV28
TGTGCCATCAGCCCCGGCAAGCTAGCGGGTAGCTCCTACAATGAGCAGTTCTTC,CAISPGKLAGSSYNEQFF,.,TRBJ2-1,TRBD2,TRBV10-3
TGTGCCAGCAGTTTATCGGCGGGCGAGCAGTACTTC,CASSLSAGEQYF,once,TRBJ2-7,.,TRBV28